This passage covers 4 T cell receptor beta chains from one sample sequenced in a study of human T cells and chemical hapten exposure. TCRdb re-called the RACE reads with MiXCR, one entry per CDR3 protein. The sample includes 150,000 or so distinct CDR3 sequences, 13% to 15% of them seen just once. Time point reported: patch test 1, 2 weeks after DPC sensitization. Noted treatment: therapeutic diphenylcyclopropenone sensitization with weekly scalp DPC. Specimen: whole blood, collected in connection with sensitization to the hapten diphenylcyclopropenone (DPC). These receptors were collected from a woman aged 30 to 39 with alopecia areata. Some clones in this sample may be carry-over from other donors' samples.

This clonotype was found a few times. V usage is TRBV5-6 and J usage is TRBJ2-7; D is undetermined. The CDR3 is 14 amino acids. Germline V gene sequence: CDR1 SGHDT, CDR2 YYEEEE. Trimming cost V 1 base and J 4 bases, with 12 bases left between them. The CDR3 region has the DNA TGTGCCAGCAGCTTGAACCCGGGTGCATACGAGCAGTACTTC. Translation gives CASSLNPGAYEQYF.

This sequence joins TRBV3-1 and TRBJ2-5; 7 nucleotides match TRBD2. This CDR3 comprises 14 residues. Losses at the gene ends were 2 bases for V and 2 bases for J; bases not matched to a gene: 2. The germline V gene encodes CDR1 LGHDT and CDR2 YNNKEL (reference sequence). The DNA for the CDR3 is TGTGCCAGCAGCCAAAATAGCGGGCAAGAGACCCAGTACTTC. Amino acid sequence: CASSQNSGQETQYF.

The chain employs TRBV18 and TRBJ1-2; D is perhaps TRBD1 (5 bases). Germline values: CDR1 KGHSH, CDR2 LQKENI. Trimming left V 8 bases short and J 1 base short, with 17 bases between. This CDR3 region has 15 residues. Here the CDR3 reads CASNSGAANNYGYTF. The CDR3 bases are TGTGCCAGCAACTCCGGGGCAGCCAATAACTATGGCTACACCTTC.

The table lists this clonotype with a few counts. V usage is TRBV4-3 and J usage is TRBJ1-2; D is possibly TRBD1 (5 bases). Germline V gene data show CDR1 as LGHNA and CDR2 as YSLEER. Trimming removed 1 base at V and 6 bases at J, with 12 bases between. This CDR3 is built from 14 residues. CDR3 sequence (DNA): TGCGCCAGCAGCCAAGTCCCGGGGGAGGATGGCTACACCTTC. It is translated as CASSQVPGEDGYTF.